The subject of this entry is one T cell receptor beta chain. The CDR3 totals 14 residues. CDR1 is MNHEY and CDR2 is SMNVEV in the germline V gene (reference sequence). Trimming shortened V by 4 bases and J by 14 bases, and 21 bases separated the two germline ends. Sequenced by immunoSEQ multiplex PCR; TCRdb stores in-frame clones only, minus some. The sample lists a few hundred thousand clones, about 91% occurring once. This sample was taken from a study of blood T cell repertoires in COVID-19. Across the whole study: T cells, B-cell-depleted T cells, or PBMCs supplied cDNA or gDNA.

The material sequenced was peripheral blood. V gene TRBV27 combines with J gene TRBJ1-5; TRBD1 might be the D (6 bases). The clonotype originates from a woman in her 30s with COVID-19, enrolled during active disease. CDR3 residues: CASSSTGPQSVEHF. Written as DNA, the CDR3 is TGTGCCAGCAGTTCGACAGGACCCCAATCAGTAGAGCATTTT.